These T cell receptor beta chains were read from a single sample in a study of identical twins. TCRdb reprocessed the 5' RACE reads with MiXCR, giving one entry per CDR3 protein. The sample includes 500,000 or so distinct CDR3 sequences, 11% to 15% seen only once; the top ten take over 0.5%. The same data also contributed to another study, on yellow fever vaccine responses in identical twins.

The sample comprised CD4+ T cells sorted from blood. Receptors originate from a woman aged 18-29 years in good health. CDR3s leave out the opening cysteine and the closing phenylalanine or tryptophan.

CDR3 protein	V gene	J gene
ASSLEGRSLPLYGYT	TRBV11-2	TRBJ1-2
ASSGAGGRGDTQY	TRBV4-3	TRBJ2-3
ACQLQGQRRA	TRBV30	TRBJ2-1
ASSQDLQLSKTQY	TRBV14	TRBJ2-5
ASSDDRAGYNEQF	TRBV2	TRBJ2-1
ASSQEGNSNQPQH	TRBV4-3	TRBJ1-5
ASSSRDGFYEQY	TRBV9	TRBJ2-7
AITAGQNTGELF	TRBV10-3	TRBJ2-2
ASSFGLQGPEAF	TRBV7-2	TRBJ1-1
ASSEAVRVSSAGYT	TRBV2	TRBJ1-2
ATSSWTASYNEQF	TRBV24-1	TRBJ2-1
ASSPRTGGVNTEAF	TRBV14	TRBJ1-1
ATSDFARGAGELF	TRBV24-1	TRBJ2-2
ASSQFVIGLETQY	TRBV3-1	TRBJ2-5
ASSEYGDRLYYGYT	TRBV7-2	TRBJ1-2
SATSRLSVYNEQF	TRBV20-1	TRBJ2-1
ASSFGGSVVETQY	TRBV28	TRBJ2-5
ASSKNSFGELF	TRBV7-3	TRBJ2-2
ASSSGTSGGLRYNEQF	TRBV28	TRBJ2-1
ASRAGTVNIQY	TRBV12-3/TRBV12-4	TRBJ2-4
SAGRGQTKETQY	TRBV20-1	TRBJ2-5
ASSKVKNRGRDEQY	TRBV21-1	TRBJ2-7
ASTRAGGPGEQY	TRBV25-1	TRBJ2-7
ASSYSFVSGELF	TRBV6-5	TRBJ2-2
ASSFLAGGRADTQY	TRBV12-3/TRBV12-4	TRBJ2-3
ASSLEGQGFSYEQY	TRBV27	TRBJ2-7
SVEDLAGEQYEQY	TRBV29-1	TRBJ2-7
ASSQIQLEAF	TRBV12-3/TRBV12-4	TRBJ1-1
ASSPGGMGGTQY	TRBV27	TRBJ2-3
ASRGTSGRAADTQY	TRBV7-9	TRBJ2-3
ASSLGRGRVHQY	TRBV5-6	TRBJ2-4
ASSPPSGGPYNEQF	TRBV18	TRBJ2-1
ASRWTDLANEQY	TRBV6-2/TRBV6-3	TRBJ2-7
ASSPVLLARETQY	TRBV28	TRBJ2-5
SARPLDKDRLREAF	TRBV20-1	TRBJ1-1
ASSPKGQGGYEQY	TRBV5-1	TRBJ2-7
SARIRSNYEQY	TRBV20-1	TRBJ2-7
ASSDYSYEQF	TRBV2	TRBJ2-1
SARDSASINNEQF	TRBV20-1	TRBJ2-1
SARGGQAANSYEQY	TRBV20-1	TRBJ2-7
ASSPTGGNEQY	TRBV12-3/TRBV12-4	TRBJ2-7
ATSAGQREQF	TRBV24-1	TRBJ2-1
SARASGISTDTQY	TRBV20-1	TRBJ2-3
ASSVGNRRGNSPLH	TRBV9	TRBJ1-6
ASSPNRGSGYEQY	TRBV18	TRBJ2-7
ASSYLAGVGAGEQF	TRBV6-2/TRBV6-3	TRBJ2-1
ASSLTVRYEQY	TRBV7-2	TRBJ2-7
ASSPHPPNRDSGGVQY	TRBV18	TRBJ2-7
ASSLTNVQETQY	TRBV11-2	TRBJ2-5